A single sample gave rise to the 28 T cell receptor beta chains below, sequenced in a study of cytomegalovirus exposure and HLA in healthy donors. The PCR ran on 60 Vbeta and 13 Jbeta primers. Repertoires were generated with immunoSEQ multiplex PCR, while TCRdb's copy carries only in-frame clones and drops some. The profile shows fewer than 150,000 clones, approximately 15% of them singletons. Sequenced sample: PBMCs. These TCRs come from a woman in her late teens or twenties in good health and CMV-seronegative.

The rearrangement joins TRBV6-1 to TRBJ2-2; 10 bases match TRBD1. V shed 4 bases and J 7 bases; nucleotides not matched to a gene: 3. Germline CDR1 reads MNHNS; CDR2 reads SASEGT. CDR3 length equals 14 residues. The CDR3 sequence is CASSGQGALGELFF. As DNA, the CDR3 is TGTGCCAGCAGTGGACAGGGGGCCCTCGGGGAGCTGTTTTTT.

Note on this clone: The sample holds other DNA sequences that translate to the same CDR3. The chain has TRBV29-1 and TRBJ2-7; possibly TRBD2 for D (5 bases). Germline assignment: CDR1 SQVTM and CDR2 ANQGSEA. This CDR3 has 12 amino acids. V lost 3 bases and J lost 0, with 6 bases in between. This CDR3 reads CSVEGSSYEQYF. Here the CDR3 DNA reads TGCAGCGTTGAGGGGAGCTCCTACGAGCAGTACTTC.

The V and J genes are TRBV6-6 and TRBJ2-7, with 7 nucleotides matching TRBD2. Trimming at V came to 6 bases and at J to 7 bases, leaving 3 bases not matched to a gene. The CDR3 length is 11 residues. Germline loops: CDR1 MNHNY, CDR2 SVGAGI (reference sequence). The CDR3 DNA reads as TGTGCCAGCAGCTTGGGAGGGGAGCAGTACTTC. Residues: CASSLGGEQYF.

The chain recombines TRBV19 with TRBJ2-1, with a possible D match to TRBD2 (5 bases). Trimming removed 1 base at V and 9 bases at J, with 10 bases between. CDR3 length: 13 residues. The germline CDR1 and CDR2 sequences are LNHDA and SQIVND (reference sequence). The CDR3 reads CASSIGGSAEQFF. The CDR3 nucleotides read TGTGCCAGTAGTATAGGGGGTAGCGCTGAGCAGTTCTTC.

The V call is TRBV19, the J call TRBJ1-2, with TRBD1 matching 9 bases. The CDR3 is 18 amino acids. Germline V CDR1 and CDR2: LNHDA, SQIVND (reference sequence). V lost 3 bases to trimming and J lost 8 bases; unmatched junction nucleotides: 19. DNA of the CDR3: TGTGCCAGTAGTATGATTTCGACAGGGGGTCCTTTTCGGGAGGGCTACACCTTC. Translation gives CASSMISTGGPFREGYTF.

A few counts support this clone. This rearrangement joins TRBV19 to TRBJ1-6; D may be TRBD1 (5 bases). The CDR3 consists of 14 residues. V lost 6 bases to trimming and J lost 5 bases, with 11 bases between them. Germline V gives CDR1 LNHDA, CDR2 SQIVND (reference sequence). In nucleotides, the CDR3 is TGTGCCAGTAGGGCGGGACGGGATAATTCACCCCTCCACTTT. It codes for CASRAGRDNSPLHF.

Points on this clone: At the DNA level, this CDR3 is encoded by other sequences in the same sample as well. The chain uses TRBV7-2 and TRBJ1-2; 8 bases match TRBD1. CDR3 size: 14 residues. Germline trimming cut 5 bases from V and 5 bases from J; bases unmatched to any gene: 7. Looked up from germline, CDR1 is SGHTA and CDR2 is FQGNSA. The CDR3 loop reads CASSPDRVGYGYTF. The CDR3 DNA reads as TGTGCCAGCAGCCCGGACAGGGTAGGGTATGGCTACACCTTC.

J is TRBJ2-7 and V is TRBV5-4; D perhaps matches TRBD1 (6 bases). The V gene lost 0 bases and the J gene lost 3 bases, with 10 bases spanning the gap. The CDR3 consists of 14 residues. Germline CDR1 is SGHNT and CDR2 is YYREEE (reference sequence). CDR3 DNA: TGTGCCAGCAGCTTGGGGACAGCATACTACGAGCAGTACTTC. Translating gives CASSLGTAYYEQYF.

V gene TRBV15 combines with J gene TRBJ2-1; D is unclear. Germline values: CDR1 LNHNV, CDR2 YYDKDF (reference sequence). There are 15 residues in the CDR3. V was trimmed by 0 bases and J by 1 base, leaving 7 bases between them. CDR3 nucleotides: TGTGCCACCAGCAGAGAACTGTATTCCTACAATGAGCAGTTCTTC. It codes for CATSRELYSYNEQFF.

The chain joins TRBV28 to TRBJ2-1, with D tentatively TRBD1 (6 bases). Germline lookup yields CDR1 MDHEN and CDR2 SYDVKM. The length of the CDR3 is 15 residues. Trimming left V 7 bases short and J 0 bases short, with 13 bases between. CDR3 amino acids: CASNQQGSSYNEQFF. The CDR3, as DNA: TGTGCCAGCAATCAGCAGGGGTCCTCCTACAATGAGCAGTTCTTC.

The V gene is TRBV18, the J gene TRBJ2-7, with 7 bases matching TRBD2. This CDR3 has 16 amino acids. With V trimmed by 1 base and J by 7 bases, 13 bases remained unmatched. Germline assignment: CDR1 KGHSH and CDR2 LQKENI. The CDR3, as DNA: TGTGCCAGCTCACCACAAGACACTAGCGCTTCTCTGGAGCAGTACTTC. This encodes CASSPQDTSASLEQYF.

The chain carries TRBV29-1 and TRBJ2-1; D perhaps matches TRBD2 (5 bases). Germline values: CDR1 SQVTM, CDR2 ANQGSEA. V lost 4 bases and J 4 bases, leaving 11 bases between the germline ends. The CDR3 spans 13 residues. The CDR3 here is CSVGETYYNEQFF. In DNA, the CDR3 is TGCAGCGTTGGGGAGACCTATTACAATGAGCAGTTCTTC.

The chain joins TRBV6-1 to TRBJ1-5, with 7 bases matching TRBD1. The CDR3 runs to 14 residues. J lost 4 bases, V lost 11 bases, and 11 bases had no gene match. Germline-derived CDR1 and CDR2 are MNHNS and SASEGT. The DNA of the CDR3 is TGTGCCGTAGAGGGGGCTCGGAGGAATCAGCCCCAGCATTTT. Its translation is CAVEGARRNQPQHF.

The rearrangement joins TRBV2 to TRBJ1-2; 7 positions match TRBD1. V gave up 6 bases and J gave up 7 bases; unmatched junction bases: 8. Looked up from germline, CDR1 is SNHLY and CDR2 is FYNNEI. The CDR3 is made up of 13 amino acids. The chain's CDR3 is CASRNDRDAGYTF. The CDR3 nucleotides read TGTGCCAGCAGAAACGACAGGGATGCTGGCTACACCTTC.

This rearrangement joins TRBV28 to TRBJ1-2; D ambiguous. Trimming stripped 8 bases from V and 4 bases from J, with 20 bases between. CDR3 size: 15 residues. The germline V gene has CDR1 MDHEN and CDR2 SYDVKM. The CDR3 DNA follows: TGTGCCAGCTCCCCCCCTCCGAGCGCCCCCTATGGCTACACCTTC. Its protein product is CASSPPPSAPYGYTF.

This clone was detected a few times. V usage is TRBV19 and J usage is TRBJ2-3; tentative D call: TRBD2 (6 bases). Germline CDR1 LNHDA, CDR2 SQIVND (reference sequence). V shed 1 base and J shed 0 bases, with 11 bases lying between them. The CDR3 has 16 residues. CDR3 sequence (DNA): TGTGCCAGTAGTATAGGAACTAGCCGAAGCACAGATACGCAGTATTTT. Its protein product is CASSIGTSRSTDTQYF.

This clone has a handful of counts. The CDR3 region has the DNA TGTGCCAGCAGCTTGGTGGCTCAGGGGGCCGAAGATACGCAGTATTTT. Its translation: CASSLVAQGAEDTQYF. This chain uses TRBV5-8 with TRBJ2-3, with 8 bases fitting TRBD1. The ends lost 0 bases at V and 5 bases at J; junction bases unmatched: 8. Germline loops: CDR1 SGHTS, CDR2 YDEGEE. This CDR3 contains 16 residues.

This clone showed up just a few times. This chain joins TRBV28 and TRBJ1-1; TRBD1 aligns across 9 bases. CDR3 length: 18 amino acids. J was trimmed by 3 bases and V by 5 bases; bases with no gene match: 16. CDR1 and CDR2 from the germline V gene are MDHEN and SYDVKM. CDR3 sequence: CASSNKQGAPGFDTEAFF. As DNA, the CDR3 is TGTGCCAGCAGTAACAAACAGGGGGCGCCAGGATTCGACACTGAAGCTTTCTTT. The variable domain in full, with the rest retrieved from reference TRBV28 and TRBJ1-1, is DVKVTQSSRYLVKRTGEKVFLECVQDMDHENMFWYRQDPGLGLRLIYFSYDVKMKEKGDIPEGYSVSREKKERFSLILESASTNQTSMYLCASSNKQGAPGFDTEAFFGQGTRLTVV.

In this sample, this clone turned up a few times. The chain is built from TRBV5-4 and TRBJ2-3, with 11 bases lining up with TRBD2. CDR3 length equals 16 residues. Trimming removed 0 bases from V and 3 bases from J; junction bases left unmatched: 3. Germline V gene lookup returns CDR1 SGHNT and CDR2 YYREEE (reference sequence). The CDR3: CASSLAASGRTDTQYF. For the CDR3, the DNA is TGTGCCAGCAGCTTGGCCGCTAGCGGGAGGACAGATACGCAGTATTTT.

V gene TRBV30 combines with J gene TRBJ1-5, with D tentatively TRBD1 (6 bases). The CDR3 runs 16 residues. From germline, CDR1 is GTSNPN and CDR2 SVGIG (reference sequence). V was pared by 0 bases and J by 6 bases, with 18 bases between. CDR3 sequence: CAWSVGSRGVGQPQHF. Written as DNA, the CDR3 is TGTGCCTGGAGTGTGGGCAGCAGGGGAGTAGGTCAGCCCCAGCATTTT.

The chain links TRBV9 to TRBJ2-3; 11 nucleotides agree with TRBD2. V was clipped by 3 bases and J by 3 bases; unmatched bases: 3. The CDR3 runs to 15 residues. In germline, CDR1 is SGDLS, CDR2 YYNGEE. The CDR3 DNA sequence: TGTGCCAGCAGCGAGGGACTAGCGGATACAGATACGCAGTATTTT. Its translation: CASSEGLADTDTQYF.

This clone was detected only a few times. This sequence joins TRBV28 and TRBJ2-7; 8 bases fit TRBD2. Per the germline V gene, CDR1 is MDHEN and CDR2 is SYDVKM. J lost 7 bases, V lost 4 bases, and 12 bases had no gene match. The CDR3 runs to 15 residues. CDR3 sequence reads: CASSWERESLQEQYF. The CDR3 DNA reads TGTGCCAGCAGTTGGGAGCGGGAGTCCCTTCAAGAGCAGTACTTC.

This clone occurred a few times. The gene calls are TRBV9 and TRBJ2-3, with 9 nucleotides matching TRBD2. The length of the CDR3 is 15 residues. The junction had 7 bases not matched to a gene; V was cut back by 2 bases and J by 6 bases. Germline assignment: CDR1 SGDLS and CDR2 YYNGEE. CDR3 nucleotides: TGTGCCAGCAGCGTTAGCGGGAGTAGTGGGGATACGCAGTATTTT. It yields the protein CASSVSGSSGDTQYF.

This clone occurred a few times. V is TRBV30 and J is TRBJ1-5; D unresolved. Germline V CDR1 and CDR2: GTSNPN, SVGIG (reference sequence). The germline V and J ends were trimmed by 0 bases and 6 bases, with 6 bases remaining between them. This CDR3 is built from 12 residues. The CDR3 region is CAWSVLGQPQHF. The CDR3 coding sequence is TGTGCCTGGAGTGTACTCGGTCAGCCCCAGCATTTT.

V is TRBV7-9 and J is TRBJ2-3; 14 bases are a match to TRBD2. This CDR3 spans 14 amino acids. Germline CDR1 is SEHNR and CDR2 is FQNEAQ (reference sequence). With 4 bases clipped from V and 9 bases from J, the junction kept 3 bases outside the gene matches. Here the CDR3 DNA reads TGTGCCAGCAGCTCCGGGACTAGCGGGGGAACGCAGTATTTT. It translates to CASSSGTSGGTQYF.

V is TRBV10-3 and J is TRBJ2-5; TRBD2 is a possible D gene (5 bases). V was pared by 4 bases and J by 5 bases, with 14 bases between. Germline V gene lookup returns CDR1 ENHRY and CDR2 SYGVKD. This CDR3 has 14 residues. DNA of the CDR3: TGTGCCATCAGTGGTGGAGGCAGCAAGGAGACCCAGTACTTC. Translating it yields CAISGGGSKETQYF.

This chain uses TRBV4-1 with TRBJ1-4; tentative D call: TRBD1 (5 bases). Germline V gene data show CDR1 as MGHRA and CDR2 as YSYEKL. This CDR3 spans 17 amino acids. The ends were cut back, 4 bases at V and 1 base at J, with 16 bases in the middle. Here the CDR3 reads CASSPGPFGGTNEKLFF. CDR3 nucleotide sequence: TGCGCCAGCAGCCCAGGACCCTTCGGGGGAACTAATGAAAAACTGTTTTTT.

This clone was seen a handful of times. The gene calls are TRBV15 and TRBJ1-2; 11 bases align to TRBD1. This CDR3 region has 15 residues. Germline CDR1 is LNHNV and CDR2 is YYDKDF (reference sequence). Losses at the gene ends were 5 bases for V and 2 bases for J; bases not matched to a gene: 4. CDR3 region: CATSGTGGGNYGYTF. Written as DNA, the CDR3 is TGTGCCACCAGCGGGACAGGGGGGGGGAACTATGGCTACACCTTC.